This T cell receptor (beta chain) was sequenced during a study of OX40 agonist ivuxolimab in advanced cancers. Study context: Patients took ivuxolimab, an agonistic anti-OX40 (CD134) antibody.

The V end lost 0 bases, the J end lost 7 bases, and 16 bases lay between the germline ends. The CDR3 runs to 15 residues. Germline CDR1 is SGHRS and CDR2 is YFSETQ. Sampling times: baseline, cycle 4 day 1, cycle 7 day 1. This clone was seen only a few times. Its antigen is not identified. Findings and caveats of the study: At doses 0.1 to 3.0 mg/kg, CD4+ and CD8+ clones expanded.

Clones were sequenced by immunoSEQ multiplex PCR, and TCRdb holds only the in-frame ones, with some missing. This sample has 25,000 or so clones; over 70% occur once, and the top ten carry approximately 2%. This rearrangement joins TRBV5-1 to TRBJ1-2; D is perhaps TRBD1 (5 bases). Material: CD4+ or CD8+ T cells sorted from blood, obtained in a trial of the OX40 agonist ivuxolimab. This TCR was sampled from an adult with an advanced solid tumor such as melanoma, head and neck, liver or kidney cancer. The CDR3 spells CASSLAEGREGGYTF. CDR3 DNA sequence: TGCGCCAGCAGCTTGGCCGAAGGCAGGGAAGGTGGCTACACCTTC.